The following is a T cell receptor beta chain sequence with its context. This sample was included in a study of blood T cell repertoires in COVID-19. Overall study: COVID-19 samples from acute and convalescent phases originated in the United States, Italy and Spain. Sample material is recorded as cDNA or gDNA derived from T cells, B-cell-depleted T cells, or PBMCs.

This CDR3 has 17 amino acids. J gave up 1 base and V 1 base, and 4 bases lay outside the gene matches. Per the germline V gene, CDR1 is SGHVS and CDR2 is FNYEAQ. Patients of the Seattle cohort, enrolled during active infection, were followed longitudinally. Per the original data handling: Estimation of nucleated cell counts was performed using reference gene primer amplification. The repertoire was sequenced with immunoSEQ multiplex PCR; TCRdb's copy has only in-frame clones and lacks some. V and J calls and clone size come straight from that table; D and trimming were deduced from the DNA. The table lists more than 300,000 clones, around 87% of them singletons.

Sequenced material: peripheral blood. The sequence was obtained from a woman aged 45-65 years with COVID-19, enrolled during active disease. V is TRBV7-6 and J is TRBJ2-2, with TRBD2 matching 9 bases. The CDR3 sequence is CASSLVGSGRNTGELFF. The CDR3, as DNA: TGTGCCAGCAGCTTAGTGGGTAGCGGGAGGAACACCGGGGAGCTGTTTTTT.